These T cell receptor beta chains were read from a single sample in a study of cytomegalovirus exposure and HLA in healthy donors. Only in-frame clones appear in the TCRdb table, and some are missing; sequencing was by immunoSEQ multiplex PCR. This table holds roughly 80,000 clones. Source material: PBMCs. The receptors were gathered from a man between 50 and 59 years old in good health and CMV-seronegative. Each CDR3 is given with its conserved first and last residue. A D gene is named only where the DNA matches it firmly.

J: TRBJ1-5
V: TRBV6-5
D: TRBD1
CDR3: CASSYTGQAEPQHF
DNA: TGTGCCAGCAGTTACACCGGACAGGCCGAGCCCCAGCATTTT

J: TRBJ1-3
V: TRBV5-1
D: -
CDR3: CASSLGQPVSGNTIYF
DNA: TGCGCCAGCAGCTTGGGACAGCCGGTCTCTGGAAACACCATATATTTT

J: TRBJ1-2
V: TRBV9
D: -
CDR3: CASSPTGGTNGYTF
DNA: TGTGCCAGCAGCCCCACCGGGGGAACTAATGGCTACACCTTC

J: TRBJ1-5
V: TRBV28
D: -
CDR3: CASSFDLEPRRDQPQHF
DNA: TGTGCCAGCAGTTTTGATTTGGAGCCTAGGCGCGATCAGCCCCAGCATTTT

J: TRBJ1-5
V: TRBV6-1
D: -
CDR3: CASSEPAGRPNQPQHF
DNA: TGTGCCAGCAGTGAACCTGCAGGAAGGCCTAATCAGCCCCAGCATTTT

J: TRBJ2-5
V: TRBV4-1
D: TRBD2
CDR3: CASSPTSGGLQETQYF
DNA: TGCGCCAGCAGCCCGACTAGCGGGGGGCTCCAAGAGACCCAGTACTTC

J: TRBJ1-1
V: TRBV6-5
D: -
CDR3: CASSYSRANTEAFF
DNA: TGTGCCAGCAGTTACAGCAGGGCAAACACTGAAGCTTTCTTT

J: TRBJ2-5
V: TRBV28
D: TRBD2
CDR3: CASSLASGVETQYF
DNA: TGTGCCAGCAGTTTGGCTAGCGGGGTAGAGACCCAGTACTTC

J: TRBJ2-1
V: TRBV19
D: -
CDR3: CASSRRRTNNEQFF
DNA: TGTGCCAGTAGTAGACGCCGTACTAACAATGAGCAGTTCTTC

J: TRBJ2-7
V: TRBV6-5
D: -
CDR3: CASSYSEGTPGQYF
DNA: TGTGCCAGCAGTTACTCGGAGGGGACCCCAGGGCAGTACTTC

J: TRBJ1-1
V: TRBV18
D: TRBD1
CDR3: CASSPSGGTEAFF
DNA: TGTGCCAGCTCACCATCAGGGGGCACTGAAGCTTTCTTT

J: TRBJ2-1
V: TRBV7-2
D: TRBD2
CDR3: CASSFSGGNEQFF
DNA: TGTGCCAGCAGTTTTAGCGGGGGCAATGAGCAGTTCTTC

J: TRBJ2-1
V: TRBV5-1
D: TRBD1
CDR3: CASSLGQGASYNEQFF
DNA: TGCGCCAGCAGCTTGGGACAGGGGGCTTCCTACAATGAGCAGTTCTTC

J: TRBJ2-1
V: TRBV7-3
D: TRBD2
CDR3: CASSLYGGAFNEQFF
DNA: TGTGCCAGCAGCTTGTACGGGGGGGCGTTTAATGAGCAGTTCTTC

J: TRBJ1-2
V: TRBV28
D: TRBD1
CDR3: CASSPGQGGGYTF
DNA: TGTGCCAGCAGTCCCGGACAGGGCGGTGGCTACACCTTC

J: TRBJ1-5
V: TRBV28
D: TRBD1
CDR3: CASTGDRENQPQHF
DNA: TGTGCCAGCACCGGGGACAGGGAGAATCAGCCCCAGCATTTT

J: TRBJ1-1
V: TRBV9
D: -
CDR3: CASSRRGANTEAFF
DNA: TGTGCCAGCAGCCGCCGGGGAGCGAACACTGAAGCTTTCTTT

J: TRBJ1-5
V: TRBV28
D: -
CDR3: CASSRGGNQPQHF
DNA: TGTGCCAGCAGTAGAGGCGGCAATCAGCCCCAGCATTTT

J: TRBJ2-2
V: TRBV18
D: TRBD1
CDR3: CASSPDRGHASTGELFF
DNA: TGTGCCAGCTCACCCGACAGGGGGCACGCGAGCACCGGGGAGCTGTTTTTT

J: TRBJ2-5
V: TRBV7-9
D: -
CDR3: CASSLPSRETQYF
DNA: TGTGCCAGCAGCTTGCCTAGCAGAGAGACCCAGTACTTC

J: TRBJ1-6
V: TRBV19
D: -
CDR3: CASSPRQSWSGSPLHF
DNA: TGTGCCAGTAGTCCAAGACAAAGTTGGTCAGGTTCACCCCTCCACTTT

J: TRBJ1-4
V: TRBV18
D: -
CDR3: CASSPWGLEKLFF
DNA: TGTGCCAGCTCACCATGGGGGCTAGAAAAACTGTTTTTT

J: TRBJ2-3
V: TRBV2
D: -
CDR3: CASPRGTDTQYF
DNA: TGTGCCAGCCCCCGGGGCACAGATACGCAGTATTTT

J: TRBJ1-5
V: TRBV28
D: -
CDR3: CASGNLGGFNRPQHF
DNA: TGTGCCAGCGGGAACCTGGGGGGATTCAATCGGCCCCAGCATTTT

J: TRBJ2-1
V: TRBV5-1
D: TRBD2
CDR3: CASSQPGLAPEQFF
DNA: TGCGCCAGCAGCCAGCCGGGACTAGCCCCCGAGCAGTTCTTC

J: TRBJ2-7
V: TRBV13
D: -
CDR3: CASSLGRRGGYEQYF
DNA: TGTGCCAGCAGCCTCGGAAGAAGGGGCGGTTACGAGCAGTACTTC

J: TRBJ1-4
V: TRBV6-4
D: TRBD1
CDR3: CASSDETGADEKLFF
DNA: TGTGCCAGCAGTGACGAGACAGGGGCGGATGAAAAACTGTTTTTT

J: TRBJ2-2
V: TRBV6-4
D: TRBD2
CDR3: CASTYNGGATAGELFF
DNA: TGTGCCAGCACCTACAACGGGGGGGCGACTGCCGGGGAGCTGTTTTTT

J: TRBJ1-1
V: TRBV7-2
D: -
CDR3: CASRQVLTEAFF
DNA: TGTGCCAGCAGGCAGGTACTCACTGAAGCTTTCTTT

J: TRBJ1-2
V: TRBV28
D: -
CDR3: CASSLFLRGLTYGYTF
DNA: TGTGCCAGCAGTTTATTTCTGCGGGGTTTGACCTATGGCTACACCTTC

J: TRBJ2-1
V: TRBV18
D: -
CDR3: CASSPAGLANEQFF
DNA: TGTGCCAGCTCACCGGCAGGGTTGGCCAATGAGCAGTTCTTC

J: TRBJ2-4
V: TRBV6-1
D: -
CDR3: CASRAAAKNIQYF
DNA: TGTGCCAGCAGAGCGGCAGCCAAAAACATTCAGTACTTC

J: TRBJ1-2
V: TRBV5-1
D: TRBD1
CDR3: CASSSDRGRNYGYTF
DNA: TGCGCCAGCAGCTCGGACAGGGGGCGAAACTATGGCTACACCTTC

J: TRBJ2-7
V: TRBV5-1
D: TRBD2
CDR3: CASSPRLAGAPREQYF
DNA: TGCGCCAGCAGCCCGCGACTAGCGGGGGCCCCACGTGAGCAGTACTTC

J: TRBJ1-1
V: TRBV28
D: -
CDR3: CASSSTPNTEAFF
DNA: TGTGCCAGCAGTTCGACACCTAACACTGAAGCTTTCTTT

J: TRBJ2-4
V: TRBV29-1
D: -
CDR3: CSVNRDNKNIQYF
DNA: TGCAGCGTTAACCGGGACAACAAAAACATTCAGTACTTC

J: TRBJ2-7
V: TRBV19
D: -
CDR3: CASSRQGRSYEQYF
DNA: TGTGCCAGTAGTAGGCAGGGGCGATCCTACGAGCAGTACTTC

J: TRBJ1-2
V: TRBV29-1
D: -
CDR3: CSGEELYGYTF
DNA: TGCAGCGGCGAGGAATTATATGGCTACACCTTC

J: TRBJ2-5
V: TRBV18
D: -
CDR3: CASSPPERPGVWETQYF
DNA: TGTGCCAGCTCACCACCTGAAAGGCCCGGGGTTTGGGAGACCCAGTACTTC

J: TRBJ2-1
V: TRBV4-2
D: TRBD2
CDR3: CASSQGFGLAGGTEFF
DNA: TGTGCCAGCAGCCAGGGCTTCGGACTAGCGGGGGGGACTGAGTTCTTC

J: TRBJ1-2
V: TRBV6-1
D: TRBD1
CDR3: CASSESLDRAQRFGYTF
DNA: TGTGCCAGCAGTGAATCCTTGGACAGGGCCCAAAGGTTTGGCTACACCTTC

J: TRBJ1-1
V: TRBV7-2
D: TRBD1
CDR3: CASSLGVRGTEAFF
DNA: TGTGCCAGCAGCTTAGGTGTCAGGGGGACTGAAGCTTTCTTT

J: TRBJ2-3
V: TRBV18
D: -
CDR3: CASSGQTSTDTQYF
DNA: TGTGCCAGCTCAGGGCAGACAAGCACAGATACGCAGTATTTT

J: TRBJ2-1
V: TRBV5-1
D: -
CDR3: CASSLAASGYNEQFF
DNA: TGCGCCAGCAGCTTGGCCGCTTCCGGGTACAATGAGCAGTTCTTC

J: TRBJ2-5
V: TRBV9
D: -
CDR3: CASSVVAGRQETQYF
DNA: TGTGCCAGCAGCGTAGTTGCAGGGAGGCAAGAGACCCAGTACTTC

J: TRBJ1-5
V: TRBV30
D: TRBD1
CDR3: CAYGTAEMQPQHF
DNA: TGTGCCTACGGGACAGCCGAAATGCAGCCCCAGCATTTT

J: TRBJ2-2
V: TRBV9
D: TRBD2
CDR3: CASSVGRTSSTGELFF
DNA: TGTGCCAGCAGCGTAGGACGGACTAGCTCGACCGGGGAGCTGTTTTTT

J: TRBJ2-5
V: TRBV7-9
D: TRBD1
CDR3: CASSSLQGAQKTQYF
DNA: TGTGCCAGCAGCTCGTTGCAGGGGGCGCAGAAGACCCAGTACTTC

J: TRBJ2-7
V: TRBV18
D: -
CDR3: CASSHGLGGYEQYF
DNA: TGTGCCAGCTCACATGGGCTAGGGGGCTACGAGCAGTACTTC

J: TRBJ1-5
V: TRBV19
D: -
CDR3: CASSARALGNQPQHF
DNA: TGTGCCAGTAGTGCCAGGGCTTTGGGCAATCAGCCCCAGCATTTT

J: TRBJ1-2
V: TRBV2
D: -
CDR3: CASSGSVDIPIYGYTF
DNA: TGTGCCAGCAGTGGGTCGGTTGATATTCCCATCTATGGCTACACCTTC